The present T cell receptor beta chain was sequenced within a study of Tregs in tolerant kidney transplant recipients. Unstimulated regulatory T cells (CD4+CD25+CD127-), CD4+CD25- non-regulatory cells, CD4 and CD8 cells were FACS-sorted from thawed PBMCs. CDR3 length: 17 amino acids. With 3 bases clipped from V and 7 bases from J, the junction kept 13 bases outside the gene matches. Germline V gene lookup returns CDR1 SGHVS and CDR2 FNYEAQ. Assay: immunoSEQ multiplex PCR; the TCRdb copy retains only in-frame clones and omits some. This table holds tens of thousands of clones, about 90% found once. The sequencing sample was made of Tregs from blood. The TCR sequence derives from a human donor in good health. The chain uses TRBV7-6 and TRBJ1-3, with TRBD1 identical over 9 bases. CDR3 sequence: CASSFFSGTGLLNTIYF. The CDR3 region has the DNA TGTGCCAGCAGCTTTTTCTCCGGGACAGGGCTTCTCAACACCATATATTTT.